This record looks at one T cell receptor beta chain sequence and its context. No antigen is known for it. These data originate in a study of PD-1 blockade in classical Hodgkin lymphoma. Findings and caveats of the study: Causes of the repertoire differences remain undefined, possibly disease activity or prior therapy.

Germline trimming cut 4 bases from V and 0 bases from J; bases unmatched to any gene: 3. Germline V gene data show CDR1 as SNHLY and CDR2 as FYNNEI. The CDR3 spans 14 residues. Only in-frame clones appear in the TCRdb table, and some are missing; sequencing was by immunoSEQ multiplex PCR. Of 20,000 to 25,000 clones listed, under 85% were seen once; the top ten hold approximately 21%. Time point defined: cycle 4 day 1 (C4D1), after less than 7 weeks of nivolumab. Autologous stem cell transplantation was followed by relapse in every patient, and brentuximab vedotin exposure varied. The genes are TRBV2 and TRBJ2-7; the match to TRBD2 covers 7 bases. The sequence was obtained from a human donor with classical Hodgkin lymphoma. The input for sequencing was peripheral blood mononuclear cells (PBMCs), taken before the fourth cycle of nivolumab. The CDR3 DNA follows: TGTGCCAGCAGTGTCGGGGGGAGCTCCTACGAGCAGTACTTC. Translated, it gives CASSVGGSSYEQYF.